Sequencing of this T cell receptor beta chain was carried out in a study of cytomegalovirus exposure and HLA in healthy donors. Trimming removed 9 bases from V and 0 bases from J; junction bases left unmatched: 6. The CDR3 extends over 15 amino acids. CDR1 MGHDK and CDR2 SYGVNS come from the germline V gene. These donors counted as nominally healthy when sampled, but unrecorded immune exposures were likely. PCR involved 60 Vbeta and 13 Jbeta primers. The protocol was immunoSEQ multiplex PCR, while the TCRdb copy is restricted to in-frame clones and leaves out a portion. The sample shows about 130,000 clones, roughly 72% of them seen only once.

This chain uses TRBV25-1 with TRBJ2-1; the match to TRBD1 covers 9 bases. This TCR was sampled from a man aged 40-49 years in good health and CMV-seropositive. Sequencing was carried out using PBMCs. The CDR3 loop reads CASTLDRGSYNEQFF. For the CDR3, the DNA is TGTGCCAGTACGTTGGACAGGGGCTCCTACAATGAGCAGTTCTTC.